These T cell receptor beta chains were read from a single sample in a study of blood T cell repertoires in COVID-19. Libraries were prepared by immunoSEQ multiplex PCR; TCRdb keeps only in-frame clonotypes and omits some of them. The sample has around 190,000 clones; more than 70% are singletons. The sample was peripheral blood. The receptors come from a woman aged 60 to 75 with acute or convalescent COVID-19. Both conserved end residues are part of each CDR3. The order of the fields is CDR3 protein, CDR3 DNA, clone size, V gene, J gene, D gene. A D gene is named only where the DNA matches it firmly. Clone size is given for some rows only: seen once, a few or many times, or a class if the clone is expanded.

cdr3_aa: CASSRSSGQGSGYGYTF
cdr3_nt: TGTGCCAGCAGCCGTTCATCGGGACAGGGAAGTGGCTATGGCTACACCTTC
clone_size: -
v_call: TRBV7-2
j_call: TRBJ1-2
d_call: TRBD1

cdr3_aa: CASSPGVGGIYGYTF
cdr3_nt: TGTGCCAGCAGTCCCGGGGTGGGAGGAATATATGGCTACACCTTC
clone_size: -
v_call: TRBV27
j_call: TRBJ1-2
d_call: -

cdr3_aa: CATSFNPAGISTDTQYF
cdr3_nt: TGTGCCACCAGTTTTAACCCAGCGGGGATTAGCACAGATACGCAGTATTTT
clone_size: once
v_call: TRBV15
j_call: TRBJ2-3
d_call: TRBD2

cdr3_aa: CASSPGQGSYTF
cdr3_nt: TGTGCCAGCAGCCCGGGACAGGGCAGCTACACCTTC
clone_size: -
v_call: TRBV9
j_call: TRBJ1-2
d_call: TRBD1

cdr3_aa: CASSQRLVQAEAFF
cdr3_nt: TGCGCCAGCAGCCAACGACTAGTTCAGGCTGAAGCTTTCTTT
clone_size: -
v_call: TRBV4-1
j_call: TRBJ1-1
d_call: -

cdr3_aa: CSVAGTSGLAKNIQYF
cdr3_nt: TGCAGCGTTGCTGGGACTAGCGGACTAGCCAAAAACATTCAGTACTTC
clone_size: -
v_call: TRBV29-1
j_call: TRBJ2-4
d_call: TRBD2

cdr3_aa: CASSGGGTLNNEQFF
cdr3_nt: TGTGCCAGTAGTGGGGGAGGGACACTAAACAATGAGCAGTTCTTC
clone_size: -
v_call: TRBV19
j_call: TRBJ2-1
d_call: -

cdr3_aa: CASSHRTADNEQFF
cdr3_nt: TGTGCCAGTAGTCACAGGACAGCCGACAATGAGCAGTTCTTC
clone_size: -
v_call: TRBV19
j_call: TRBJ2-1
d_call: -

cdr3_aa: CASSMAGTANTEAFF
cdr3_nt: TGTGCCAGTAGTATGGCCGGGACAGCGAACACTGAAGCTTTCTTT
clone_size: -
v_call: TRBV19
j_call: TRBJ1-1
d_call: TRBD1

cdr3_aa: CASSYRQGWETQYF
cdr3_nt: TGTGCCAGCAGTTACCGACAGGGTTGGGAGACCCAGTACTTC
clone_size: -
v_call: TRBV6-6
j_call: TRBJ2-5
d_call: TRBD1

cdr3_aa: CASSLMGGTEAFF
cdr3_nt: TGTGCCAGCAGCTTAATGGGGGGGACTGAAGCTTTCTTT
clone_size: -
v_call: TRBV7-3
j_call: TRBJ1-1
d_call: -

cdr3_aa: CASSPPLQLAALGKTQYF
cdr3_nt: TGTGCCAGCTCACCCCCCCTACAGCTAGCGGCCCTGGGAAAGACCCAGTACTTC
clone_size: once
v_call: TRBV18
j_call: TRBJ2-5
d_call: TRBD2

cdr3_aa: CASSVARDNSPLHF
cdr3_nt: TGTGCCAGCAGCGTAGCCAGGGATAATTCACCCCTCCACTTT
clone_size: -
v_call: TRBV9
j_call: TRBJ1-6
d_call: -

cdr3_aa: CAISEDRASTDTQYF
cdr3_nt: TGTGCCATCAGTGAAGACAGGGCTAGCACAGATACGCAGTATTTT
clone_size: -
v_call: TRBV10-3
j_call: TRBJ2-3
d_call: TRBD1

cdr3_aa: CASSIHGVRDSPLHF
cdr3_nt: TGTGCCAGTAGTATCCACGGGGTAAGGGATTCACCCCTCCACTTT
clone_size: -
v_call: TRBV19
j_call: TRBJ1-6
d_call: -

cdr3_aa: CAWSQAGTGGNQPQHF
cdr3_nt: TGTGCCTGGAGTCAGGCCGGGACAGGAGGCAATCAGCCCCAGCATTTT
clone_size: -
v_call: TRBV30
j_call: TRBJ1-5
d_call: TRBD1

cdr3_aa: CASSDRDVGEKLFF
cdr3_nt: TGTGCCAGCAGCGACAGGGATGTGGGCGAAAAACTGTTTTTT
clone_size: -
v_call: TRBV25-1
j_call: TRBJ1-4
d_call: TRBD1

cdr3_aa: CATTGEGAGTDTQYF
cdr3_nt: TGTGCCACCACGGGAGAGGGCGCGGGCACAGATACGCAGTATTTT
clone_size: -
v_call: TRBV7-8
j_call: TRBJ2-3
d_call: -

cdr3_aa: CASSVAPGVAGLQETQYF
cdr3_nt: TGTGCCAGCAGCGTAGCCCCCGGGGTAGCGGGACTCCAAGAGACCCAGTACTTC
clone_size: -
v_call: TRBV9
j_call: TRBJ2-5
d_call: TRBD2

cdr3_aa: CASSSGQWNTEAFF
cdr3_nt: TGTGCCAGCAGCTCGGGACAATGGAACACTGAAGCTTTCTTT
clone_size: -
v_call: TRBV11-2
j_call: TRBJ1-1
d_call: -

cdr3_aa: CASSLLYEQYF
cdr3_nt: TGTGCCAGCAGCTTACTCTACGAGCAGTACTTC
clone_size: -
v_call: TRBV7-9
j_call: TRBJ2-7
d_call: -

cdr3_aa: CASSLGQGFEAFF
cdr3_nt: TGTGCCAGCAGCCTGGGACAGGGATTTGAAGCTTTCTTT
clone_size: -
v_call: TRBV11-2
j_call: TRBJ1-1
d_call: TRBD1

cdr3_aa: CASSPSGRPNNEQFF
cdr3_nt: TGTGCCAGCAGCCCGAGCGGGAGACCGAACAATGAGCAGTTCTTC
clone_size: -
v_call: TRBV7-9
j_call: TRBJ2-1
d_call: TRBD2

cdr3_aa: CASSPPSGRVNTEAFF
cdr3_nt: TGCGCCAGCAGCCCCCCCTCGGGGAGGGTCAACACTGAAGCTTTCTTT
clone_size: few
v_call: TRBV4-1
j_call: TRBJ1-1
d_call: -

cdr3_aa: CATSRTNEQFF
cdr3_nt: TGTGCCACCAGCAGAACAAATGAGCAGTTCTTC
clone_size: few
v_call: TRBV15
j_call: TRBJ2-1
d_call: -

cdr3_aa: CASSQEGANEKLFF
cdr3_nt: TGTGCCAGCAGCCAGGAAGGGGCGAATGAAAAACTGTTTTTT
clone_size: -
v_call: TRBV3-1/TRBV3-2
j_call: TRBJ1-4
d_call: -

cdr3_aa: CASSLGLAGGSETQYF
cdr3_nt: TGTGCCAGCAGCCTGGGACTAGCGGGAGGGTCAGAGACCCAGTACTTC
clone_size: once
v_call: TRBV3-1/TRBV3-2
j_call: TRBJ2-5
d_call: TRBD2

cdr3_aa: CASRTGTSSDEQFF
cdr3_nt: TGTGCCAGCAGAACCGGGACTAGTTCGGATGAGCAGTTCTTC
clone_size: -
v_call: TRBV11-3
j_call: TRBJ2-1
d_call: TRBD2

cdr3_aa: CASSPLRIFTDTQYF
cdr3_nt: TGTGCCAGCAGTCCTCTCAGAATTTTCACAGATACGCAGTATTTT
clone_size: -
v_call: TRBV6-5
j_call: TRBJ2-3
d_call: -

cdr3_aa: CTSSQCVVETSGTNEQFF
cdr3_nt: TGCACCAGCAGCCAATGCGTAGTGGAGACTAGCGGGACGAATGAGCAGTTCTTC
clone_size: -
v_call: TRBV1
j_call: TRBJ2-1
d_call: -

cdr3_aa: CASSLQGFGELFF
cdr3_nt: TGCGCCAGCAGCCTGCAGGGGTTCGGGGAGCTGTTTTTT
clone_size: -
v_call: TRBV4-1
j_call: TRBJ2-2
d_call: -

cdr3_aa: CASSVASSGRVYTGELFF
cdr3_nt: TGTGCCAGCAGCGTAGCGAGTAGCGGGAGGGTTTACACCGGGGAGCTGTTTTTT
clone_size: -
v_call: TRBV9
j_call: TRBJ2-2
d_call: TRBD2

cdr3_aa: CASSHRQGRSNTGELFF
cdr3_nt: TGTGCCAGCTCACATCGACAGGGAAGGAGCAATACCGGGGAGCTGTTTTTT
clone_size: -
v_call: TRBV18
j_call: TRBJ2-2
d_call: TRBD1

cdr3_aa: CASSEALPPANEKLFF
cdr3_nt: TGTGCCAGCAGTGAAGCGCTTCCGCCAGCTAATGAAAAACTGTTTTTT
clone_size: once
v_call: TRBV2
j_call: TRBJ1-4
d_call: -

cdr3_aa: CASSSPIAHPYEQYF
cdr3_nt: TGTGCCAGCAGTTCACCCATAGCTCACCCCTACGAGCAGTACTTC
clone_size: -
v_call: TRBV28
j_call: TRBJ2-7
d_call: -

cdr3_aa: CSASQTGRLETQYF
cdr3_nt: TGCAGTGCTAGTCAGACAGGTCGGTTAGAGACCCAGTACTTC
clone_size: -
v_call: TRBV20-1
j_call: TRBJ2-5
d_call: -

cdr3_aa: CASSFYAELFF
cdr3_nt: TGTGCCAGCAGCTTCTATGCGGAGCTGTTTTTT
clone_size: -
v_call: TRBV7-9
j_call: TRBJ2-2
d_call: -

cdr3_aa: CASSERVARQETQYF
cdr3_nt: TGTGCCAGCAGTGAAAGAGTAGCCCGCCAAGAGACCCAGTACTTC
clone_size: -
v_call: TRBV2
j_call: TRBJ2-5
d_call: -

cdr3_aa: CAAAREGGTGELFF
cdr3_nt: TGTGCGGCGGCGCGGGAGGGAGGAACCGGGGAGCTGTTTTTT
clone_size: -
v_call: TRBV2
j_call: TRBJ2-2
d_call: TRBD2

cdr3_aa: CASKGGLAGGLRSSYNEQFF
cdr3_nt: TGTGCCAGTAAGGGGGGACTAGCGGGAGGTCTTAGGAGCTCCTACAATGAGCAGTTCTTC
clone_size: -
v_call: TRBV19
j_call: TRBJ2-1
d_call: TRBD2

cdr3_aa: CASSLGLAGVPYNEQFF
cdr3_nt: TGCGCCAGCAGCTTGGGCCTAGCGGGAGTACCCTACAATGAGCAGTTCTTC
clone_size: -
v_call: TRBV5-1
j_call: TRBJ2-1
d_call: TRBD2

cdr3_aa: CASSLWTNPPEQFF
cdr3_nt: TGTGCCAGCAGCCTTTGGACAAACCCCCCTGAGCAGTTCTTC
clone_size: once
v_call: TRBV3-1/TRBV3-2
j_call: TRBJ2-1
d_call: -

cdr3_aa: CASRVAGAWGNEQFF
cdr3_nt: TGTGCCAGCAGGGTAGCGGGAGCATGGGGCAATGAGCAGTTCTTC
clone_size: -
v_call: TRBV6-5
j_call: TRBJ2-1
d_call: TRBD2

cdr3_aa: CASSSNSRGNEQFF
cdr3_nt: TGTGCCAGCAGCTCAAACTCCCGAGGCAATGAGCAGTTCTTC
clone_size: -
v_call: TRBV11-2
j_call: TRBJ2-1
d_call: -

cdr3_aa: CASSQDGGAQYF
cdr3_nt: TGTGCCAGCAGCCAAGACGGGGGGGCCCAGTACTTC
clone_size: -
v_call: TRBV3-1/TRBV3-2
j_call: TRBJ2-5
d_call: TRBD2

cdr3_aa: CASSIQGGNTEAFF
cdr3_nt: TGTGCCAGTAGTATACAGGGAGGGAACACTGAAGCTTTCTTT
clone_size: -
v_call: TRBV19
j_call: TRBJ1-1
d_call: -

cdr3_aa: CASSLGGSTSGNEQFF
cdr3_nt: TGCGCCAGCAGCTTGGGGGGATCGACTAGCGGTAATGAGCAGTTCTTC
clone_size: -
v_call: TRBV5-1
j_call: TRBJ2-1
d_call: TRBD2

cdr3_aa: CASSLLDKLQETQYF
cdr3_nt: TGTGCCAGCAGTCTCCTCGATAAACTCCAAGAGACCCAGTACTTC
clone_size: few
v_call: TRBV3-1/TRBV3-2
j_call: TRBJ2-5
d_call: -

cdr3_aa: CASSQEQGTGDTIYF
cdr3_nt: TGTGCCAGCAGCCAGGAACAGGGGACCGGGGACACCATATATTTT
clone_size: -
v_call: TRBV4-2
j_call: TRBJ1-3
d_call: TRBD1

cdr3_aa: CASSFFRGLEGKLFF
cdr3_nt: TGTGCCAGCAGCTTCTTCAGGGGGTTAGAAGGGAAACTGTTTTTT
clone_size: -
v_call: TRBV7-9
j_call: TRBJ1-4
d_call: TRBD1

cdr3_aa: CASSLEGAAAYNEQFF
cdr3_nt: TGCGCCAGCAGCTTGGAGGGGGCCGCAGCCTACAATGAGCAGTTCTTC
clone_size: once
v_call: TRBV5-1
j_call: TRBJ2-1
d_call: TRBD1

cdr3_aa: CASSSATSPYNEQFF
cdr3_nt: TGTGCCAGCAGTTCCGCGACTAGTCCTTACAATGAGCAGTTCTTC
clone_size: -
v_call: TRBV27
j_call: TRBJ2-1
d_call: -

cdr3_aa: CASSLQGNYGYTF
cdr3_nt: TGTGCCAGCAGCCTACAGGGGAACTATGGCTACACCTTC
clone_size: -
v_call: TRBV3-1/TRBV3-2
j_call: TRBJ1-2
d_call: TRBD1

cdr3_aa: CASSQEAGGGALWDTQYF
cdr3_nt: TGTGCCAGCAGCCAAGAAGCCGGGGGAGGGGCCTTGTGGGATACGCAGTATTTT
clone_size: -
v_call: TRBV3-1/TRBV3-2
j_call: TRBJ2-3
d_call: TRBD2

cdr3_aa: CASSLNGEPGNTIYF
cdr3_nt: TGTGCCAGCAGCTTAAACGGGGAGCCTGGAAACACCATATATTTT
clone_size: -
v_call: TRBV7-3
j_call: TRBJ1-3
d_call: -